This passage covers 20 T cell receptor beta chains from one sample sequenced in a study of lymphopenia after photon versus proton radiotherapy. Assay used: immunoSEQ multiplex PCR; TCRdb lists only in-frame clones, some missing. Here the sample spans over 25,000 clones, roughly nine tenths being singletons. The sample in question was peripheral blood, obtained from a patient treated with photon-based radiotherapy. These receptors were taken from a woman in her fifties or sixties with cholangiocarcinoma.

The chain carries TRBV7-2 and TRBJ2-5; D tentatively fits TRBD1 or TRBD2 (5 bases each). Germline V CDR1 and CDR2: SGHTA, FQGNSA. The ends were cut back, 1 base at V and 3 bases at J, with 15 bases in the middle. The CDR3 spans 16 residues. The CDR3 nucleotides are TGTGCCAGCAGCTTAGGGCTGGGGCTAGCAGAAGAGACCCAGTACTTC. Its translation: CASSLGLGLAEETQYF.

This chain joins TRBV7-2 and TRBJ2-2, with TRBD2 as a possible D gene (6 bases). The germline V gene has CDR1 SGHTA and CDR2 FQGNSA. This CDR3 comprises 12 residues. The V end was cut by 7 bases, the J end by 6 bases, with 9 bases between. CDR3 protein: CASKAGPGELFF. Here the CDR3 DNA reads TGTGCCAGCAAGGCGGGGCCCGGGGAGCTGTTTTTT.

In this sample, this clone turned up a few times. The CDR3 loop reads CASSVFLEQFF. CDR3 in DNA: TGTGCCAGCAGTGTTTTCCTTGAGCAGTTCTTC. This chain connects TRBV2 to TRBJ2-1; D call uncertain. This CDR3 comprises 11 residues. Deletions cut 4 bases from V and 9 bases from J, with 7 bases between. Per germline, CDR1 SNHLY and CDR2 FYNNEI.

This chain links TRBV4-3 with TRBJ1-2; no clear D. CDR1 and CDR2 from the germline V gene are LGHNA and YSLEER. This CDR3 contains 16 residues. The ends were cut back, 3 bases at V and 7 bases at J, with 21 bases in the middle. CDR3 region: CASSHVIQNPFPGYTF. The CDR3 nucleotides are TGCGCCAGCAGCCACGTTATCCAGAATCCTTTTCCTGGCTACACCTTC.

The chain joins TRBV7-2 to TRBJ2-1; a possible D gene is TRBD2 (5 bases). The CDR3 spans 12 residues. Germline CDR1 and CDR2: SGHTA and FQGNSA. Trimming removed 2 bases from V and 7 bases from J, with 6 bases in between. The CDR3 spells CASSLQRNEQFF. The CDR3 DNA sequence: TGTGCCAGCAGCTTACAGCGGAATGAGCAGTTCTTC.

This chain links TRBV10-3 with TRBJ2-7; no firm D call. This CDR3 contains 14 residues. Trimming took 4 bases from V and 5 from J, leaving 15 bases between them. CDR1 and CDR2 from the germline V gene are ENHRY and SYGVKD. The CDR3 reads CAISGGLAPDEQYF. The CDR3 bases are TGTGCCATCAGTGGTGGGCTGGCACCTGACGAGCAGTACTTC.

J is TRBJ1-5 and V is TRBV4-3; 7 nucleotides line up with TRBD1. The V gene's germline CDR1 is LGHNA and CDR2 YSLEER. Trimming at V came to 0 bases and at J to 7 bases, leaving 6 bases not matched to a gene. This CDR3 has 15 amino acids. The CDR3 DNA reads TGCGCCAGCAGCCAAGACCGGGACAGATACCAGCCCCAGCATTTT. Protein product: CASSQDRDRYQPQHF.

This chain uses TRBV7-9 with TRBJ2-5, with a tentative D call TRBD1 (6 bases). CDR3 size: 16 residues. The V gene lost 1 base and the J gene lost 5 bases, with 17 bases spanning the gap. Germline V gene sequence: CDR1 SEHNR, CDR2 FQNEAQ (reference sequence). In DNA form, the CDR3 reads TGTGCCAGCAGCTTAGGGGCTTCCAGGGGATGGGAGACCCAGTACTTC. This encodes CASSLGASRGWETQYF.

A single count supports this clone. This chain joins TRBV18 and TRBJ1-2; 9 bases line up with TRBD1. CDR1 and CDR2 from the germline V gene are KGHSH and LQKENI. The CDR3 has 15 amino acids. Losses at the gene ends were 2 bases for V and 4 bases for J; bases not matched to a gene: 5. CDR3: CASSPWTGEAYGYTF. CDR3 DNA: TGTGCCAGCTCACCATGGACAGGGGAGGCCTATGGCTACACCTTC.

V is TRBV6-1 and J is TRBJ1-1; D possibly corresponds to TRBD1 (5 bases). Germline CDR1 and CDR2: MNHNS and SASEGT. The V end was cut by 5 bases, the J end by 6 bases, with 19 bases between. CDR3 length equals 15 residues. Here the CDR3 DNA reads TGTGCCAGCAGTAAATGGGACGACCGGGGGGCTGAAGCTTTCTTT. Protein: CASSKWDDRGAEAFF.

The rearrangement joins TRBV15 to TRBJ1-1; D unresolved. The germline gives CDR1 LNHNV, CDR2 YYDKDF (reference sequence). The V end lost 3 bases, the J end lost 0 bases, and 8 bases lay between the germline ends. This CDR3 region has 14 residues. The CDR3 bases are TGTGCCACCAGCAGCGCCGGGATGAACACTGAAGCTTTCTTT. This gives the protein CATSSAGMNTEAFF.

This sequence joins TRBV30 and TRBJ1-1; D possibly corresponds to TRBD1 (5 bases). This CDR3 has 11 residues. Per germline, CDR1 GTSNPN and CDR2 SVGIG (reference sequence). The V end was cut by 8 bases, the J end by 4 bases, with 11 bases between. Here the CDR3 reads CAGQQGTEAFF. The CDR3 DNA follows: TGTGCCGGCCAGCAGGGCACTGAAGCTTTCTTT.

The rearrangement uses TRBV2 and TRBJ2-7; no clear D gene. This CDR3 is built from 15 residues. Germline CDR1 SNHLY, CDR2 FYNNEI. V lost 2 bases to trimming and J lost 8 bases, with 19 bases between them. CDR3 DNA sequence: TGTGCCAGCAGTGAAAACTCACGGGCAGCCGGGCAGCAGTACTTC. This encodes CASSENSRAAGQQYF.

The chain uses TRBV18 and TRBJ1-1; D not resolved. The V end lost 3 bases, the J end lost 4 bases, and 15 bases lay between the germline ends. Germline CDR1 is KGHSH and CDR2 is LQKENI. This CDR3 is 15 amino acids long. DNA for the CDR3: TGTGCCAGCTCACCGCCCGTGATGCTTGGCACTGAAGCTTTCTTT. It is translated as CASSPPVMLGTEAFF.

The genes are TRBV10-1 and TRBJ2-2; D may be TRBD1 (6 bases). CDR3 length: 15 amino acids. Trimming took 3 bases from V and 8 from J, leaving 16 bases between them. Germline-derived CDR1 and CDR2 are WNHNN and SYGVQD (reference sequence). The CDR3, as DNA: TGCGCCAGCAGTGACTCAACCAGGGGCTCTGGGGAGCTGTTTTTT. Translating it yields CASSDSTRGSGELFF.

V gene TRBV7-2 combines with J gene TRBJ1-5; possible D gene TRBD1, 5 bases. Germline assignment: CDR1 SGHTA and CDR2 FQGNSA. The CDR3 has 15 residues. The germline V and J ends were trimmed by 2 bases and 3 bases, with 11 bases remaining between them. The CDR3 DNA follows: TGTGCCAGCAGCTTACAGCAGGGCGTCAATCAGCCCCAGCATTTT. Its protein product is CASSLQQGVNQPQHF.

This chain connects TRBV5-1 to TRBJ1-1, with 7 bases lining up with TRBD1. CDR1 is SGHRS and CDR2 is YFSETQ in the germline V gene. The CDR3 runs 16 residues. The V and J ends lost 4 bases and 2 bases, in that order; junction bases with no gene match: 11. The CDR3 region has the DNA TGCGCCAGCAGCCTTCGCCAGGGGGATGGCAACACTGAAGCTTTCTTT. As protein: CASSLRQGDGNTEAFF.

V gene TRBV2 combines with J gene TRBJ2-7; 8 bases line up with TRBD1. Germline CDR1 is SNHLY and CDR2 is FYNNEI. The CDR3 has 14 residues. The V gene end was trimmed by 2 bases and the J gene end by 2 bases; junction bases not matched to a gene: 2. The CDR3 region is CASSEQGAAYEQYF. The CDR3 region has the DNA TGTGCCAGCAGTGAACAGGGGGCCGCCTACGAGCAGTACTTC.

The chain has TRBV10-1 and TRBJ1-2; D unresolved. V lost 0 bases and J 4 bases, leaving 6 bases between the germline ends. Per the germline V gene, CDR1 is WNHNN and CDR2 is SYGVQD (reference sequence). This CDR3 is 13 amino acids long. The chain's CDR3 is CASSESGGYGYTF. The CDR3 nucleotides read TGCGCCAGCAGTGAGTCTGGCGGCTATGGCTACACCTTC.

The chain joins TRBV5-8 to TRBJ2-3; TRBD1 matches 11 bases. Germline values: CDR1 SGHTS, CDR2 YDEGEE. This CDR3 is 15 amino acids long. With V trimmed by 5 bases and J by 3 bases, 5 bases remained unmatched. CDR3 DNA: TGTGCCAGCAGACCTGGGACAGGGGGAACAGATACGCAGTATTTT. Amino acids: CASRPGTGGTDTQYF.